The sequence of this TCR beta chain was determined in a study of shared clonotypes between healthy human individuals. The V gene end was trimmed by 5 bases and the J gene end by 4 bases; junction bases not matched to a gene: 5. The CDR3 sequence is 13 residues long. Looked up from germline, CDR1 is MNHEY and CDR2 is SMNVEV (reference sequence). Cells designated naive CD8 were CD45RO-negative and were positively selected for CCR7, with terminally differentiated effector memory CD45RA+ cells excluded. Study observations and caveats: Memory subsets had estimated richness that was generally smaller than that of naive subsets.

Samples underwent the assay at deep level. Sequenced by immunoSEQ multiplex PCR; TCRdb stores in-frame clones only, minus some. The repertoire has roughly 2,000,000 clones, 93% of them found once; the top ten carry around 1.7%. In regard to this clone: The antigen remains unidentified.

The sequence derives from a young man in good health. Some clones in this sample may be carry-over from other donors' samples. The V and J genes are TRBV27 and TRBJ2-7, with 7 nucleotides matching TRBD2. The sample comprised naive CD8+ T cells from PBMCs. CDR3 loop: CASSPRDYYEQYF. CDR3 DNA sequence: TGTGCCAGCAGTCCCAGGGACTATTACGAGCAGTACTTC.